Listed here are 2 T cell receptor beta chains from one sample, sequenced in a study of neoadjuvant nivolumab and ipilimumab in lung cancer. Profiling relied on immunoSEQ multiplex PCR, and the TCRdb table lists in-frame clones only, not all of them. Of around 30,000 clones in the sample, approximately 83% were seen once. Sequencing used tumor tissue, obtained after neoadjuvant nivolumab, alone or with ipilimumab, at or shortly before surgery. Receptors were obtained from an adult with non-small cell lung cancer.

This clone was detected once. The chain is built from TRBV18 and TRBJ2-3, with D possibly being TRBD1 or TRBD2 (5 bases each). Trimming pared 3 bases from V and 5 bases from J, leaving 18 bases between. Germline CDR1 is KGHSH and CDR2 is LQKENI. The CDR3 length is 16 residues. The CDR3 loop reads CASSPRDPGRGDTQYF. CDR3 coding DNA: TGTGCCAGCTCACCCAGGGACCCTGGGCGTGGAGATACGCAGTATTTT.

The chain joins TRBV18 to TRBJ2-1, with 7 bases aligning to TRBD1. The germline V gene has CDR1 KGHSH and CDR2 LQKENI. This CDR3 region has 13 residues. The V segment lost 6 bases and the J segment 4 bases; nucleotides outside the gene matches: 3. The CDR3 DNA follows: TGTGCCAGCTCTCCGACAGGGTACAATGAGCAGTTCTTC. It is translated as CASSPTGYNEQFF.